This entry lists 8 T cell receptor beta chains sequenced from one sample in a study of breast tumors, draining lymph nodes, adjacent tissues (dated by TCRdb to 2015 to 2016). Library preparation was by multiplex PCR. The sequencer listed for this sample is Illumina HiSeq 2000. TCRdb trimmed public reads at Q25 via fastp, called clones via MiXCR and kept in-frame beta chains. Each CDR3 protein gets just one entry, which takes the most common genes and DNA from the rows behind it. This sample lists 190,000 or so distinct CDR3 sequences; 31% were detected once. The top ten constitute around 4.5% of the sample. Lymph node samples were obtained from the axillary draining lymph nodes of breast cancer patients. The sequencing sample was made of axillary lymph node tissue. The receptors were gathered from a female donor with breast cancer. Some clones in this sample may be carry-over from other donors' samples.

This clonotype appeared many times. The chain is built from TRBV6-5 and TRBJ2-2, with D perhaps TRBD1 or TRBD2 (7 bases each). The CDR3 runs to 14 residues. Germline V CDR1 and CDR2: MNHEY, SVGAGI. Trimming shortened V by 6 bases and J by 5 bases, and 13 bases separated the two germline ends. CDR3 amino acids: CASSRQGGTGELFF. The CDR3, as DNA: TGTGCCAGCAGCAGACAGGGAGGGACCGGGGAGCTGTTTTTT.

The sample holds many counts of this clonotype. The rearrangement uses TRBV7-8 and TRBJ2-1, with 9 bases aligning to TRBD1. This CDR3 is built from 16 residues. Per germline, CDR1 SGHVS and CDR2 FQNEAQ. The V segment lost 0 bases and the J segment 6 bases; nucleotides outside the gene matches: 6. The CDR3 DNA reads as TGTGCCAGCAGCTTAGCCAACAGGGGGCTCGGCAATGAGCAGTTCTTC. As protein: CASSLANRGLGNEQFF.

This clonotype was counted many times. CDR3 sequence: CASRENYNEQFF. In DNA form, the CDR3 reads TGTGCCAGCCGGGAGAACTACAATGAGCAGTTCTTC. This chain joins TRBV6-4 and TRBJ2-1, with D perhaps TRBD2 (6 bases). This CDR3 is built from 12 residues. Trimming cost V 8 bases and J 3 bases, with 8 bases left between them. Per germline, CDR1 MRHNA and CDR2 SNTAGT.

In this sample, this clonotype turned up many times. CDR3 in DNA: TGTGCCAGCAGCCCAGGGGGGGGAAAACTGTTTTTT. Amino acid sequence: CASSPGGGKLFF. V is TRBV7-9 and J is TRBJ1-4; TRBD1 agrees at 7 bases. V was clipped by 5 bases and J by 10 bases; unmatched bases: 4. Germline-derived CDR1 and CDR2 are SEHNR and FQNEAQ (reference sequence). The CDR3 extends over 12 amino acids.

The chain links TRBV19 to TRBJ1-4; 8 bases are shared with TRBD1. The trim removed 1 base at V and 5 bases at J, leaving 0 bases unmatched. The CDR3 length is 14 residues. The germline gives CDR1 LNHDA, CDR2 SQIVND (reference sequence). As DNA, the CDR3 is TGTGCCAGTAGTATAGGACAGGGGAATGAAAAACTGTTTTTT. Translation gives CASSIGQGNEKLFF. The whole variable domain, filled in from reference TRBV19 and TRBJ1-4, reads DGGITQSPKYLFRKEGQNVTLSCEQNLNHDAMYWYRQDPGQGLRLIYYSQIVNDFQKGDIAEGYSVSREKKESFPLTVTSAQKNPTAFYLCASSIGQGNEKLFFGSGTQLSVL.

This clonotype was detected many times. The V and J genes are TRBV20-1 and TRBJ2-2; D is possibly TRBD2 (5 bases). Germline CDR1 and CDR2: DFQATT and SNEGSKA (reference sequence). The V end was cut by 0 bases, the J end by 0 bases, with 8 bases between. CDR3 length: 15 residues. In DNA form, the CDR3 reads TGCAGTGCTAGAGATCCCGGGGCGAACACCGGGGAGCTGTTTTTT. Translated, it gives CSARDPGANTGELFF.

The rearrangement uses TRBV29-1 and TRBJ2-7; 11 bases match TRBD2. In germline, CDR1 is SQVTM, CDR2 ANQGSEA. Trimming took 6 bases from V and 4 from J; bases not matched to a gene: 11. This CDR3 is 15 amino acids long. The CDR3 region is CSVPGTSGAVYEQYF. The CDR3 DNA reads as TGCAGCGTCCCCGGGACTAGCGGAGCAGTGTACGAGCAGTACTTC.

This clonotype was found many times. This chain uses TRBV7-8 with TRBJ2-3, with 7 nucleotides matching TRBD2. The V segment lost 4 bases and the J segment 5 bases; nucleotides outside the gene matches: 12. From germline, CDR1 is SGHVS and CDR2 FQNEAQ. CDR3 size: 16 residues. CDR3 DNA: TGTGCCAGCAGCTCCCCCGGGCGGGGGTGGGGAGATACGCAGTATTTT. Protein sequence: CASSSPGRGWGDTQYF. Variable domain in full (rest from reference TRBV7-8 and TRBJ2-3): GAGVSQSPRYKVAKRGQDVALRCDPISGHVSLFWYQQALGQGPEFLTYFQNEAQLDKSGLPSDRFFAERPEGSVSTLKIQRTQQEDSAVYLCASSSPGRGWGDTQYFGPGTRLTVL.